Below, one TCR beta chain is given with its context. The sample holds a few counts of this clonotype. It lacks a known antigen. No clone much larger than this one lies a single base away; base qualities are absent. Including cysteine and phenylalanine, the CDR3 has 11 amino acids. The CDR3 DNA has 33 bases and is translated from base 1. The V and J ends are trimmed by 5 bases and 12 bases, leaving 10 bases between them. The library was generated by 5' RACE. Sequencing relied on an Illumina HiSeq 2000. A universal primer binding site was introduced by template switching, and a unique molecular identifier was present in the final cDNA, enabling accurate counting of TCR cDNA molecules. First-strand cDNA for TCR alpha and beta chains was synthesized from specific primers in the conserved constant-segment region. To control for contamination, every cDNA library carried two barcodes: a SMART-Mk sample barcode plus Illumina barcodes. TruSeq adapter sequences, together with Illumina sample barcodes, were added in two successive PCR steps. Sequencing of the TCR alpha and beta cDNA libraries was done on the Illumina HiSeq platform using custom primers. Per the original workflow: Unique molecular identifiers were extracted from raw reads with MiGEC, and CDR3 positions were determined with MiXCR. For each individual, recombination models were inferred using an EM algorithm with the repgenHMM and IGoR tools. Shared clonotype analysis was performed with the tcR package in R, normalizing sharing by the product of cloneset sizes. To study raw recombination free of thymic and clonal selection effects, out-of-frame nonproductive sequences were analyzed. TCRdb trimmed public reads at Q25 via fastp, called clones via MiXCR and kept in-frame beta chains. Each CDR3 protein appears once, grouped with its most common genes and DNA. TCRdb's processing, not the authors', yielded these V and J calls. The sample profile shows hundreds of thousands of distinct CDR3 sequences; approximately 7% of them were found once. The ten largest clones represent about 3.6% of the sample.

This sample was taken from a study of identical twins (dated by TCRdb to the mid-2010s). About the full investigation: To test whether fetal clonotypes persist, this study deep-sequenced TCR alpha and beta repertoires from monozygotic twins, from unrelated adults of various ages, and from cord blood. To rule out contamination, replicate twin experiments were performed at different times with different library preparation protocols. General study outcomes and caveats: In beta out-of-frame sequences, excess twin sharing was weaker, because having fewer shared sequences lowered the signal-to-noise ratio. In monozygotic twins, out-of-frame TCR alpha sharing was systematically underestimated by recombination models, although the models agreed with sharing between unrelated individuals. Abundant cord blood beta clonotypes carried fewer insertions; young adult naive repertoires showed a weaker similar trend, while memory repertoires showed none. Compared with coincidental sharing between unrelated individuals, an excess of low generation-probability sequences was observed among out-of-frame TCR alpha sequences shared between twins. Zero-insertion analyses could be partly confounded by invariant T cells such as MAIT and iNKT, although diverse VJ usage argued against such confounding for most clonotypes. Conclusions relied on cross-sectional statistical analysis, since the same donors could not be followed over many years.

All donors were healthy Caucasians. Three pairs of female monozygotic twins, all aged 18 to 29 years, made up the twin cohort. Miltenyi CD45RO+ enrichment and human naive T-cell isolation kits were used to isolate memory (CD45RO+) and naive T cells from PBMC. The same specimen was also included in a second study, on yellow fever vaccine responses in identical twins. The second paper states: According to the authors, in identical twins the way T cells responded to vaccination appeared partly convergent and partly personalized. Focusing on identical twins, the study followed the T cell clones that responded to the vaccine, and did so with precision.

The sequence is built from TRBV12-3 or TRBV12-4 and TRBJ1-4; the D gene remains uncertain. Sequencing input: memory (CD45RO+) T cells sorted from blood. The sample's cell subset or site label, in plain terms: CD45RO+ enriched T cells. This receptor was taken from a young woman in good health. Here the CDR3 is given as CASSPGWELFF. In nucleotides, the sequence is TGTGCCAGCAGTCCCGGTTGGGAACTGTTTTTT.